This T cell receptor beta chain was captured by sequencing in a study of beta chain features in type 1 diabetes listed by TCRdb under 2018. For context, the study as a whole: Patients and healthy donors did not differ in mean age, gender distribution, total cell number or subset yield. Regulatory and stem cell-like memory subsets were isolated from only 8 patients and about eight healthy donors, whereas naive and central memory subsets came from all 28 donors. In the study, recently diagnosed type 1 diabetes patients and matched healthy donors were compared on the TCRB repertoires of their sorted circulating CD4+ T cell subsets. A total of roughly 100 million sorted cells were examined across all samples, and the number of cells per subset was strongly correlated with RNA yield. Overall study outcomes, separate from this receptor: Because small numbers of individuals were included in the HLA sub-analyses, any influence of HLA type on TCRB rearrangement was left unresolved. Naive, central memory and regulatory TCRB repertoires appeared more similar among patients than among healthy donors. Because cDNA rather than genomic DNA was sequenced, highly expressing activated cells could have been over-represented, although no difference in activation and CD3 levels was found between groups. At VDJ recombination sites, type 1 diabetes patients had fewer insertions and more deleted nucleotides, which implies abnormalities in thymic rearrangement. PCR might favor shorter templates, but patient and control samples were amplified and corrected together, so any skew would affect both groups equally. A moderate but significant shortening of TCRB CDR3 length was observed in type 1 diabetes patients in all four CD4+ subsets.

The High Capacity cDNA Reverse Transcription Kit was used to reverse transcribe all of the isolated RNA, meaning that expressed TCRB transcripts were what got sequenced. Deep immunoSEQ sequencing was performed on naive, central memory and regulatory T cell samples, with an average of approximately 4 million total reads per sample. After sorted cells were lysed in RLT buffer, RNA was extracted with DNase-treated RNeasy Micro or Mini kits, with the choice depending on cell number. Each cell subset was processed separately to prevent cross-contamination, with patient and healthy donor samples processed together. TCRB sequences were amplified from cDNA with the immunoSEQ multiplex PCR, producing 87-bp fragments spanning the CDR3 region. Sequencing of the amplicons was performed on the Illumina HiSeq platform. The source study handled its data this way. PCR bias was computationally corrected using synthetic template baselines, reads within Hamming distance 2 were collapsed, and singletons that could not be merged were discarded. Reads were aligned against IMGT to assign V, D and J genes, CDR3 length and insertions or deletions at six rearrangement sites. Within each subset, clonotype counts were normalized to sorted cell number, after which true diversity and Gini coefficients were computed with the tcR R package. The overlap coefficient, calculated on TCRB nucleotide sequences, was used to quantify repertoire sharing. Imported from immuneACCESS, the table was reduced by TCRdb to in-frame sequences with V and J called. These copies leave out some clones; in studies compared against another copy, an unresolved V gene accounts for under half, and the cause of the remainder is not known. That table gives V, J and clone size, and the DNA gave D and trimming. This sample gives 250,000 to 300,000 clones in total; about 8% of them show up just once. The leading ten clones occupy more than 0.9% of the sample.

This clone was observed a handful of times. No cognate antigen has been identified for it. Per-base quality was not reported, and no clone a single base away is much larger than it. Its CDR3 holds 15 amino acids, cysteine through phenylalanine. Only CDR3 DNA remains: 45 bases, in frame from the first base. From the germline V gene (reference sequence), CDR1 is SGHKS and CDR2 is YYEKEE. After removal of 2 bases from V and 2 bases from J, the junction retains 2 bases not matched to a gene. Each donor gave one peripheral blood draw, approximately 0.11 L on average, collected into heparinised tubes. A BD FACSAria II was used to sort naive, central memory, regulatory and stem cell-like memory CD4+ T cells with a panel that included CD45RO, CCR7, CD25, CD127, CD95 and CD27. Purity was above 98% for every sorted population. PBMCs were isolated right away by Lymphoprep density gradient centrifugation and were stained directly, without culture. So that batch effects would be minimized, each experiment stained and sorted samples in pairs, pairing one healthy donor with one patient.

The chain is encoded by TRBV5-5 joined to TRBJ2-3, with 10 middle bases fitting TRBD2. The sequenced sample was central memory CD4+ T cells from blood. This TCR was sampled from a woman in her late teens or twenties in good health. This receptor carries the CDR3 CASSLLAGFTDTQYF. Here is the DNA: TGTGCCAGCAGCTTACTAGCGGGGTTCACAGATACGCAGTATTTT.